This TCR beta chain came from a study of blood T cell repertoires in COVID-19. Study at large: The United States, Italy and Spain supplied acute and convalescent COVID-19 samples. T cells, B-cell-depleted T cells, or PBMCs provided the cDNA or gDNA that served as material.

Trimming took 2 bases from V and 7 from J; bases not matched to a gene: 9. This CDR3 comprises 15 residues. The germline V gene encodes CDR1 MNHNS and CDR2 SASEGT. In the original analysis: Estimation of nucleated cell counts was performed using reference gene primer amplification. Profiling relied on immunoSEQ multiplex PCR, and the TCRdb table lists in-frame clones only, not all of them. V, J and clone size are those of that table, while D and trimming were read from the DNA. This sample has about 250,000 clones, with about 89% found just once. The rearrangement uses TRBV6-1 and TRBJ1-1, with TRBD1 identical over 8 bases. This receptor was identified in a woman between 35 and 50 years old who had recovered from COVID-19. Input material: peripheral blood. The DNA for the CDR3 is TGTGCCAGCAGTGAAACGGTGGGGACAGGAGGTGAAGCTTTCTTT. Translated: CASSETVGTGGEAFF.